The 15 T cell receptor beta chains presented below share a single source sample, sequenced in a study of identical twins. TCRdb independently ran MiXCR on the 5' RACE reads; one entry per CDR3 protein. This table has 600,000 to 850,000 distinct CDR3 sequences, 15% to 20% appearing once. These data also formed part of another study, on T cells expressing NK-cell markers.

Sequencing input: PBMCs. The receptors were gathered from a woman between 18 and 30 years old in good health.

This clonotype showed up just a few times. As DNA, the CDR3 is TGCGCCAGCAGCCTGGACCTCCCCAACCCCGGGGAGCTGTTTTTT. It is translated as CASSLDLPNPGELFF. V and J are TRBV5-1 and TRBJ2-2, with no clear D. CDR1 is SGHRS, CDR2 YFSETQ, per germline. The V end was cut by 4 bases, the J end by 6 bases, with 16 bases between. The CDR3 runs to 15 residues.

V gene TRBV7-2 combines with J gene TRBJ2-2; a weak D match, TRBD2 (6 bases). Germline V CDR1 and CDR2: SGHTA, FQGNSA. V dropped 3 bases and J dropped 6 bases, with 14 bases sitting between them. CDR3 length: 15 residues. CDR3 residues: CASSFGRQRAGELFF. The CDR3 DNA is TGTGCCAGCAGCTTTGGGAGGCAGCGGGCCGGGGAGCTGTTTTTT.

The chain employs TRBV7-2 and TRBJ2-4; TRBD1 or TRBD2 may be the D gene (5 bases each). Germline V gene sequence: CDR1 SGHTA, CDR2 FQGNSA. Trimming shortened V by 7 bases and J by 0 bases, and 10 bases separated the two germline ends. The CDR3 sequence is 14 residues long. CDR3 residues: CASTSGLAKNIQYF. In DNA, the CDR3 is TGTGCCAGCACCTCGGGGCTAGCCAAAAACATTCAGTACTTC.

This clonotype has more than one count but fewer than ten. V gene TRBV12-3 or TRBV12-4 combines with J gene TRBJ2-3; TRBD2 matches 10 bases. Unmatched junction bases numbered 4, after V lost 10 bases and J lost 0 bases. This CDR3 is 14 amino acids long. The CDR3 sequence: CATLAGGSTDTQYF. Written as DNA, the CDR3 is TGTGCCACGTTAGCGGGAGGAAGCACAGATACGCAGTATTTT.

The sample holds many counts of this clonotype. This sequence joins TRBV5-1 and TRBJ1-5; possibly TRBD1 for D (5 bases). Germline V CDR1 and CDR2: SGHRS, YFSETQ. Trimming cost V 5 bases and J 5 bases, with 11 bases left between them. This CDR3 comprises 13 residues. CDR3: CASSPGPDQPQHF. The CDR3 DNA reads as TGCGCCAGCAGTCCGGGGCCTGATCAGCCCCAGCATTTT.

This clonotype showed up just a few times. This chain joins TRBV20-1 and TRBJ2-3, with TRBD2 identical over 7 bases. The CDR3 covers 14 residues. The V segment lost 4 bases and the J segment 4 bases; nucleotides outside the gene matches: 8. Germline-derived CDR1 and CDR2 are DFQATT and SNEGSKA (reference sequence). CDR3 sequence (DNA): TGCAGTGCTACGACTAGCCTGGGGGCAGATACGCAGTATTTT. This translates into CSATTSLGADTQYF.

The V and J genes are TRBV7-9 and TRBJ1-1; no clear D gene. The CDR3 contains 12 residues. Trimming stripped 2 bases from V and 6 bases from J, with 7 bases between. CDR1 is SEHNR and CDR2 is FQNEAQ in the germline V gene (reference sequence). DNA of the CDR3: TGTGCCAGCAGCTTATGGGTGGCTGAAGCTTTCTTT. Translating gives CASSLWVAEAFF.

This clonotype was counted a few times. J is TRBJ2-7 and V is TRBV29-1; TRBD1 or TRBD2 may be the D gene (5 bases each). Trimming cost V 4 bases and J 3 bases, with 10 bases left between them. The CDR3 consists of 12 residues. The germline gives CDR1 SQVTM, CDR2 ANQGSEA. The CDR3 protein is CSVARDRYEQYF. CDR3 DNA sequence: TGCAGCGTTGCCCGGGACCGCTACGAGCAGTACTTC.

In its sample, this clonotype was seen a few times. The rearrangement joins TRBV5-1 to TRBJ2-7; perhaps TRBD1 as D (6 bases). The germline V gene has CDR1 SGHRS and CDR2 YFSETQ. This CDR3 contains 15 residues. The V and J ends lost 0 bases and 1 base respectively, with 11 bases between them. In DNA, the CDR3 is TGCGCCAGCAGCTTGGAGGGACAAAGGTCCTACGAGCAGTACTTC. As protein: CASSLEGQRSYEQYF.

The table lists this clonotype with a few counts. CDR3 protein: CASSKRLAGGDEQFF. In DNA, the CDR3 is TGTGCCAGCAGTAAACGTCTAGCGGGAGGCGATGAGCAGTTCTTC. This chain links TRBV6-1 with TRBJ2-1; 11 nucleotides agree with TRBD2. The CDR3 sequence is 15 residues long. Germline V gene sequence: CDR1 MNHNS, CDR2 SASEGT. V shed 5 bases, J shed 8 bases, and the junction held 8 bases outside the gene matches.

This clonotype showed up just a few times. The V and J genes are TRBV6-1 and TRBJ2-4; D may be TRBD1 or TRBD2 (5 bases each). Germline loops: CDR1 MNHNS, CDR2 SASEGT. The germline V and J ends were trimmed by 8 bases and 1 base, with 15 bases remaining between them. The CDR3 runs to 15 residues. As DNA, the CDR3 is TGTGCCAGCCGAGACCAGGGACGCGCCAAAAACATTCAGTACTTC. Amino acid sequence: CASRDQGRAKNIQYF.

V is TRBV5-1 and J is TRBJ2-7; 14 bases align to TRBD2. From germline, CDR1 is SGHRS and CDR2 YFSETQ. CDR3 length equals 17 residues. Trimming took 0 bases from V and 5 from J; bases not matched to a gene: 7. CDR3: CASSLGGLAGAPDEQYF. The CDR3 DNA is TGCGCCAGCAGCTTGGGGGGACTAGCGGGGGCCCCTGACGAGCAGTACTTC.

This rearrangement joins TRBV18 to TRBJ2-3; possibly TRBD2 for D (5 bases). The CDR3 covers 15 residues. The V end lost 4 bases, the J end lost 2 bases, and 13 bases lay between the germline ends. The germline V gene has CDR1 KGHSH and CDR2 LQKENI. DNA for the CDR3: TGTGCCAGCTCACGGACTGCTACGGACACAGATACGCAGTATTTT. Translation gives CASSRTATDTDTQYF.

This rearrangement joins TRBV6-2 or TRBV6-3 to TRBJ2-7; 10 bases match TRBD1. Germline lookup yields CDR1 MNHEY and CDR2 SVGEGT. Trimming cost V 8 bases and J 1 base; bases outside gene matches: 5. The CDR3 has 14 residues. DNA for the CDR3: TGTGCCAGCGGGGACAGGGGTTGGTCCTACGAGCAGTACTTC. As protein: CASGDRGWSYEQYF.

This clonotype was detected a few times. The V call is TRBV7-2, the J call TRBJ1-2; a weak D match, TRBD1 (6 bases). CDR3 length: 16 amino acids. Between the trimmed V and J ends, which lost 2 bases and 4 bases, there was a span of 17 bases. Looked up from germline, CDR1 is SGHTA and CDR2 is FQGNSA. The CDR3 DNA follows: TGTGCCAGCAGCTTAATCGTTGGACAGACCTCCTATGGCTACACCTTC. The encoded protein is CASSLIVGQTSYGYTF.